The 16 T cell receptor beta chains presented below share a single source sample, sequenced in a study of low-dose radiotherapy and immunotherapy resistance in tumors. Time point of the sample: before trial treatment. First-strand cDNA relied on TRAV- and TRBV-specific primers spanning alpha and beta chains. For amplifying TCRs, the PCR ran for about 22 cycles with Phusion, which was used together with a constant-region primer and the adapter on the V primers. Via MiXCR, TCRdb re-called the reads, giving one row per CDR3 protein. The sample yields tens of thousands of distinct CDR3 sequences, under 10% seen once. The sequencing used PBMCs, collected before treatment. The receptors stem from a male donor with prostate cancer.

In its sample, this clonotype was seen many times. The chain joins TRBV5-1 to TRBJ2-7; weak D call: TRBD2 (5 bases). Trimming stripped 4 bases from V and 0 bases from J, with 11 bases between. The germline CDR1 and CDR2 sequences are SGHRS and YFSETQ. The CDR3 spans 14 residues. The CDR3 loop is CASSVGGNSYEQYF. CDR3 DNA sequence: TGCGCCAGCAGCGTTGGAGGTAACTCCTACGAGCAGTACTTC.

This clonotype was counted ten times or more. The J gene is TRBJ2-6, the V gene TRBV28, with 9 positions matching TRBD1. The CDR3 runs 19 residues. After removal of 8 bases from V and 3 bases from J, the junction contained 17 bases not matched to a gene. CDR1 MDHEN and CDR2 SYDVKM come from the germline V gene. DNA of the CDR3: TGTGCCAGCTTTCCTAACCCCGGGACAGGGTCGGATGGGGCCAACGTCCTGACTTTC. Translation: CASFPNPGTGSDGANVLTF.

The table lists this clonotype with many counts. In DNA form, the CDR3 reads TGCGCCAGCAGCCTGACTCACGGGGACACTGAAGCTTTCTTT. Its translation is CASSLTHGDTEAFF. The chain combines TRBV5-1 with TRBJ1-1; D is uncertain. Germline CDR1 is SGHRS and CDR2 is YFSETQ. CDR3 length equals 14 residues. Trimming took 4 bases from V and 3 from J, leaving 13 bases between them.

The table lists this clonotype with many counts. V usage is TRBV4-1 and J usage is TRBJ2-7; a possible D gene is TRBD2 (6 bases). Germline V gene lookup returns CDR1 MGHRA and CDR2 YSYEKL. The V end lost 11 bases, the J end lost 3 bases, and 17 bases lay between the germline ends. This CDR3 spans 13 amino acids. The CDR3 sequence: CAAGEVGGYEQYF. The CDR3 nucleotides are TGCGCCGCCGGTGAGGTCGGGGGCTACGAGCAGTACTTC.

This clonotype was detected many times. The chain recombines TRBV5-1 with TRBJ1-1; tentative D call: TRBD1 (6 bases). This CDR3 contains 16 residues. Germline V lookup: CDR1 SGHRS, CDR2 YFSETQ. Between the trimmed V and J ends, which lost 4 bases and 0 bases, there was a span of 16 bases. The CDR3 loop reads CASSHSGQAVNTEAFF. CDR3 nucleotides: TGCGCCAGCAGCCACTCGGGACAAGCCGTGAACACTGAAGCTTTCTTT.

This clonotype was observed many times. DNA of the CDR3: TGCAGCGCCTGGACAGGGGGAATTGAAAAACTGTTTTTT. This encodes CSAWTGGIEKLFF. V gene TRBV29-1 combines with J gene TRBJ1-4; 10 bases line up with TRBD1. This CDR3 spans 13 amino acids. Germline V gives CDR1 SQVTM, CDR2 ANQGSEA. V was pared by 7 bases and J by 7 bases, with 6 bases of the junction left unmatched.

This clonotype has ten or more counts. The J gene is TRBJ1-1, the V gene TRBV30; D is unclear. CDR1 and CDR2 (germline): GTSNPN, SVGIG (reference sequence). The V end was cut by 1 base, the J end by 1 base, with 13 bases between. The length of the CDR3 is 15 residues. CDR3 DNA: TGTGCCTGGAGTGCCCGCATGTGGGAGAACACTGAAGCTTTCTTT. This translates into CAWSARMWENTEAFF.

This clonotype was counted at least ten times. V gene TRBV11-2 combines with J gene TRBJ1-2, with TRBD1 identical over 10 bases. The CDR3 totals 13 residues. The ends lost 4 bases at V and 14 bases at J; junction bases unmatched: 10. Germline CDR1 is SGHAT and CDR2 is FQNNGV. CDR3 in DNA: TGTGCCAGCAGCTCAGAGACAGGGGGCGCGGAAACCTTC. It codes for CASSSETGGAETF.

This chain joins TRBV27 and TRBJ2-2, with 9 bases fitting TRBD1. V lost 6 bases, J lost 4 bases, and 12 bases stayed unmatched. The V gene's germline CDR1 is MNHEY and CDR2 SMNVEV (reference sequence). CDR3 size: 17 residues. The CDR3 DNA reads TGTGCCAGCAGGACCGGGACAGGGTTTTTGGCCACCGGGGAGCTGTTTTTT. Translating gives CASRTGTGFLATGELFF.

The sample holds many counts of this clonotype. This chain links TRBV6-1 with TRBJ2-3; TRBD2 matches 12 bases. V lost 6 bases, J lost 3 bases, and 4 bases stayed unmatched. This CDR3 has 15 residues. In germline, CDR1 is MNHNS, CDR2 SASEGT. Here the CDR3 reads CASSASGRVTDTQYF. For the CDR3, the DNA is TGTGCCAGCAGCGCTAGCGGGAGGGTTACAGATACGCAGTATTTT.

In this sample, this clonotype turned up many times. V is TRBV29-1 and J is TRBJ2-1, with 8 nucleotides matching TRBD2. After removal of 7 bases from V and 2 bases from J, the junction contained 7 bases not matched to a gene. This CDR3 is built from 14 residues. Looked up from germline, CDR1 is SQVTM and CDR2 is ANQGSEA. CDR3: CSASAGRAYNEQFF. CDR3 DNA: TGCAGCGCTAGCGCCGGGAGGGCCTACAATGAGCAGTTCTTC.

This clonotype was seen at least ten times. The rearrangement joins TRBV9 to TRBJ2-3; TRBD2 might be the D (5 bases). Germline assignment: CDR1 SGDLS and CDR2 YYNGEE. The CDR3 has 15 amino acids. Trimming cost V 2 bases and J 6 bases, with 16 bases left between them. CDR3 loop: CASSVEADPRDTQYF. The CDR3 nucleotides read TGTGCCAGCAGCGTGGAGGCGGACCCGAGGGATACGCAGTATTTT.

This clonotype was detected ten times or more. The V and J genes are TRBV18 and TRBJ2-6; TRBD1 might be the D (5 bases). CDR3 length: 16 amino acids. The germline V gene encodes CDR1 KGHSH and CDR2 LQKENI. The V and J ends lost 5 bases and 0 bases respectively, with 11 bases between them. CDR3 nucleotides: TGTGCCAGCTCAGGGGCTGCCGGCTCTGGGGCCAACGTCCTGACTTTC. Translated, it gives CASSGAAGSGANVLTF. Full variable domain (missing parts from reference TRBV18 and TRBJ2-6): NAGVMQNPRHLVRRRGQEARLRCSPMKGHSHVYWYRQLPEEGLKFMVYLQKENIIDESGMPKERFSAEFPKEGPSILRIQQVVRGDSAAYFCASSGAAGSGANVLTFGAGSRLTVL.

This clonotype was counted ten times or more. The rearrangement links TRBV28 to TRBJ1-5, with D maybe TRBD1 (6 bases). The CDR3 loop spans 16 amino acids. Germline V CDR1 and CDR2: MDHEN, SYDVKM. V was shortened by 6 bases and J by 11 bases, with 26 bases between the two germline ends. CDR3 protein: CASSQTDSRSLLSQHF. CDR3 coding DNA: TGTGCCAGCAGCCAAACGGACAGCCGATCTCTGTTATCCCAGCATTTT.

The table lists this clonotype with many counts. The CDR3 DNA sequence: TGTGCCAGCAGCAGGGGGACTAGAGACGAGCAGTACTTC. As protein: CASSRGTRDEQYF. V and J are TRBV6-2 or TRBV6-3 and TRBJ2-7, with D perhaps matching TRBD2 (8 bases). This CDR3 comprises 13 residues. The V end was cut by 6 bases, the J end by 5 bases, with 14 bases between. Germline V gives CDR1 MNHEY, CDR2 SVGEGT.

This clonotype has a count of ten or more. V gene TRBV20-1 combines with J gene TRBJ2-1; D may be TRBD1 or TRBD2 (6 bases each). Trimming stripped 4 bases from V and 3 bases from J, with 22 bases between. From germline, CDR1 is DFQATT and CDR2 SNEGSKA (reference sequence). The CDR3 extends over 17 amino acids. The CDR3 nucleotides are TGCAGTGCTAAGGCCCGGAGCGGAGGGGGGATCTACAATGAGCAGTTCTTC. This sequence encodes CSAKARSGGGIYNEQFF.